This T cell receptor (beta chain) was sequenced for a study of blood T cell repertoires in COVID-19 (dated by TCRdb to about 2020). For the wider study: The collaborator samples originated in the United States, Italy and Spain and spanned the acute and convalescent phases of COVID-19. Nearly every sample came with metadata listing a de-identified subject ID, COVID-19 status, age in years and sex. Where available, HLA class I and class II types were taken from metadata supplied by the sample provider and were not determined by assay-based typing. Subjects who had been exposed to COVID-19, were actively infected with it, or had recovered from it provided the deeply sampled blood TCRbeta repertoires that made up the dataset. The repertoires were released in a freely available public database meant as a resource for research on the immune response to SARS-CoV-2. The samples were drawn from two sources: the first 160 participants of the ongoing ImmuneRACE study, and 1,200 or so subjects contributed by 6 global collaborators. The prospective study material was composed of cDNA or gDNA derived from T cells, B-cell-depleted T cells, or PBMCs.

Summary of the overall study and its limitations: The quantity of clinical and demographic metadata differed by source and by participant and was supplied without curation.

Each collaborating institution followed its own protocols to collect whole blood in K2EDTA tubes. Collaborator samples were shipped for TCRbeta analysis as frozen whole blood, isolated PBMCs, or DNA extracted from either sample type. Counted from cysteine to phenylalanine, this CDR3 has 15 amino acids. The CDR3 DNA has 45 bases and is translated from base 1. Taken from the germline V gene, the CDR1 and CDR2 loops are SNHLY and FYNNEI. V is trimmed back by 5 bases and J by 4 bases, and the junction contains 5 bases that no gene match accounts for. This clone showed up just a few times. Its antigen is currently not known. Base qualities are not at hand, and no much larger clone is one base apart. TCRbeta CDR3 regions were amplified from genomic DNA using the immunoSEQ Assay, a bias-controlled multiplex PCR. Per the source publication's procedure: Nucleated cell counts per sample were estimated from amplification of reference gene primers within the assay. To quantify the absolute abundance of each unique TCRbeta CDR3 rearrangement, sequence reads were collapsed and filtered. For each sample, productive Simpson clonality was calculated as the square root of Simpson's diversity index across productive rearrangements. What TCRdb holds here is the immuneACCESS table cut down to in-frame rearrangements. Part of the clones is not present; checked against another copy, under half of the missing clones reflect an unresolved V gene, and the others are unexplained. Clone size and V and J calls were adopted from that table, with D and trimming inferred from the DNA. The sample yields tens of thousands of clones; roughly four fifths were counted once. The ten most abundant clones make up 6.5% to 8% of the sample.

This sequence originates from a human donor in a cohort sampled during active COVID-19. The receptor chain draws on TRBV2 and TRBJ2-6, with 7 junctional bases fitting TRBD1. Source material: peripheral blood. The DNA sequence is TGTGCCAGCAGTAGACAGGGTCCCGGGGCCAACGTCCTGACTTTC. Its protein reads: CASSRQGPGANVLTF.